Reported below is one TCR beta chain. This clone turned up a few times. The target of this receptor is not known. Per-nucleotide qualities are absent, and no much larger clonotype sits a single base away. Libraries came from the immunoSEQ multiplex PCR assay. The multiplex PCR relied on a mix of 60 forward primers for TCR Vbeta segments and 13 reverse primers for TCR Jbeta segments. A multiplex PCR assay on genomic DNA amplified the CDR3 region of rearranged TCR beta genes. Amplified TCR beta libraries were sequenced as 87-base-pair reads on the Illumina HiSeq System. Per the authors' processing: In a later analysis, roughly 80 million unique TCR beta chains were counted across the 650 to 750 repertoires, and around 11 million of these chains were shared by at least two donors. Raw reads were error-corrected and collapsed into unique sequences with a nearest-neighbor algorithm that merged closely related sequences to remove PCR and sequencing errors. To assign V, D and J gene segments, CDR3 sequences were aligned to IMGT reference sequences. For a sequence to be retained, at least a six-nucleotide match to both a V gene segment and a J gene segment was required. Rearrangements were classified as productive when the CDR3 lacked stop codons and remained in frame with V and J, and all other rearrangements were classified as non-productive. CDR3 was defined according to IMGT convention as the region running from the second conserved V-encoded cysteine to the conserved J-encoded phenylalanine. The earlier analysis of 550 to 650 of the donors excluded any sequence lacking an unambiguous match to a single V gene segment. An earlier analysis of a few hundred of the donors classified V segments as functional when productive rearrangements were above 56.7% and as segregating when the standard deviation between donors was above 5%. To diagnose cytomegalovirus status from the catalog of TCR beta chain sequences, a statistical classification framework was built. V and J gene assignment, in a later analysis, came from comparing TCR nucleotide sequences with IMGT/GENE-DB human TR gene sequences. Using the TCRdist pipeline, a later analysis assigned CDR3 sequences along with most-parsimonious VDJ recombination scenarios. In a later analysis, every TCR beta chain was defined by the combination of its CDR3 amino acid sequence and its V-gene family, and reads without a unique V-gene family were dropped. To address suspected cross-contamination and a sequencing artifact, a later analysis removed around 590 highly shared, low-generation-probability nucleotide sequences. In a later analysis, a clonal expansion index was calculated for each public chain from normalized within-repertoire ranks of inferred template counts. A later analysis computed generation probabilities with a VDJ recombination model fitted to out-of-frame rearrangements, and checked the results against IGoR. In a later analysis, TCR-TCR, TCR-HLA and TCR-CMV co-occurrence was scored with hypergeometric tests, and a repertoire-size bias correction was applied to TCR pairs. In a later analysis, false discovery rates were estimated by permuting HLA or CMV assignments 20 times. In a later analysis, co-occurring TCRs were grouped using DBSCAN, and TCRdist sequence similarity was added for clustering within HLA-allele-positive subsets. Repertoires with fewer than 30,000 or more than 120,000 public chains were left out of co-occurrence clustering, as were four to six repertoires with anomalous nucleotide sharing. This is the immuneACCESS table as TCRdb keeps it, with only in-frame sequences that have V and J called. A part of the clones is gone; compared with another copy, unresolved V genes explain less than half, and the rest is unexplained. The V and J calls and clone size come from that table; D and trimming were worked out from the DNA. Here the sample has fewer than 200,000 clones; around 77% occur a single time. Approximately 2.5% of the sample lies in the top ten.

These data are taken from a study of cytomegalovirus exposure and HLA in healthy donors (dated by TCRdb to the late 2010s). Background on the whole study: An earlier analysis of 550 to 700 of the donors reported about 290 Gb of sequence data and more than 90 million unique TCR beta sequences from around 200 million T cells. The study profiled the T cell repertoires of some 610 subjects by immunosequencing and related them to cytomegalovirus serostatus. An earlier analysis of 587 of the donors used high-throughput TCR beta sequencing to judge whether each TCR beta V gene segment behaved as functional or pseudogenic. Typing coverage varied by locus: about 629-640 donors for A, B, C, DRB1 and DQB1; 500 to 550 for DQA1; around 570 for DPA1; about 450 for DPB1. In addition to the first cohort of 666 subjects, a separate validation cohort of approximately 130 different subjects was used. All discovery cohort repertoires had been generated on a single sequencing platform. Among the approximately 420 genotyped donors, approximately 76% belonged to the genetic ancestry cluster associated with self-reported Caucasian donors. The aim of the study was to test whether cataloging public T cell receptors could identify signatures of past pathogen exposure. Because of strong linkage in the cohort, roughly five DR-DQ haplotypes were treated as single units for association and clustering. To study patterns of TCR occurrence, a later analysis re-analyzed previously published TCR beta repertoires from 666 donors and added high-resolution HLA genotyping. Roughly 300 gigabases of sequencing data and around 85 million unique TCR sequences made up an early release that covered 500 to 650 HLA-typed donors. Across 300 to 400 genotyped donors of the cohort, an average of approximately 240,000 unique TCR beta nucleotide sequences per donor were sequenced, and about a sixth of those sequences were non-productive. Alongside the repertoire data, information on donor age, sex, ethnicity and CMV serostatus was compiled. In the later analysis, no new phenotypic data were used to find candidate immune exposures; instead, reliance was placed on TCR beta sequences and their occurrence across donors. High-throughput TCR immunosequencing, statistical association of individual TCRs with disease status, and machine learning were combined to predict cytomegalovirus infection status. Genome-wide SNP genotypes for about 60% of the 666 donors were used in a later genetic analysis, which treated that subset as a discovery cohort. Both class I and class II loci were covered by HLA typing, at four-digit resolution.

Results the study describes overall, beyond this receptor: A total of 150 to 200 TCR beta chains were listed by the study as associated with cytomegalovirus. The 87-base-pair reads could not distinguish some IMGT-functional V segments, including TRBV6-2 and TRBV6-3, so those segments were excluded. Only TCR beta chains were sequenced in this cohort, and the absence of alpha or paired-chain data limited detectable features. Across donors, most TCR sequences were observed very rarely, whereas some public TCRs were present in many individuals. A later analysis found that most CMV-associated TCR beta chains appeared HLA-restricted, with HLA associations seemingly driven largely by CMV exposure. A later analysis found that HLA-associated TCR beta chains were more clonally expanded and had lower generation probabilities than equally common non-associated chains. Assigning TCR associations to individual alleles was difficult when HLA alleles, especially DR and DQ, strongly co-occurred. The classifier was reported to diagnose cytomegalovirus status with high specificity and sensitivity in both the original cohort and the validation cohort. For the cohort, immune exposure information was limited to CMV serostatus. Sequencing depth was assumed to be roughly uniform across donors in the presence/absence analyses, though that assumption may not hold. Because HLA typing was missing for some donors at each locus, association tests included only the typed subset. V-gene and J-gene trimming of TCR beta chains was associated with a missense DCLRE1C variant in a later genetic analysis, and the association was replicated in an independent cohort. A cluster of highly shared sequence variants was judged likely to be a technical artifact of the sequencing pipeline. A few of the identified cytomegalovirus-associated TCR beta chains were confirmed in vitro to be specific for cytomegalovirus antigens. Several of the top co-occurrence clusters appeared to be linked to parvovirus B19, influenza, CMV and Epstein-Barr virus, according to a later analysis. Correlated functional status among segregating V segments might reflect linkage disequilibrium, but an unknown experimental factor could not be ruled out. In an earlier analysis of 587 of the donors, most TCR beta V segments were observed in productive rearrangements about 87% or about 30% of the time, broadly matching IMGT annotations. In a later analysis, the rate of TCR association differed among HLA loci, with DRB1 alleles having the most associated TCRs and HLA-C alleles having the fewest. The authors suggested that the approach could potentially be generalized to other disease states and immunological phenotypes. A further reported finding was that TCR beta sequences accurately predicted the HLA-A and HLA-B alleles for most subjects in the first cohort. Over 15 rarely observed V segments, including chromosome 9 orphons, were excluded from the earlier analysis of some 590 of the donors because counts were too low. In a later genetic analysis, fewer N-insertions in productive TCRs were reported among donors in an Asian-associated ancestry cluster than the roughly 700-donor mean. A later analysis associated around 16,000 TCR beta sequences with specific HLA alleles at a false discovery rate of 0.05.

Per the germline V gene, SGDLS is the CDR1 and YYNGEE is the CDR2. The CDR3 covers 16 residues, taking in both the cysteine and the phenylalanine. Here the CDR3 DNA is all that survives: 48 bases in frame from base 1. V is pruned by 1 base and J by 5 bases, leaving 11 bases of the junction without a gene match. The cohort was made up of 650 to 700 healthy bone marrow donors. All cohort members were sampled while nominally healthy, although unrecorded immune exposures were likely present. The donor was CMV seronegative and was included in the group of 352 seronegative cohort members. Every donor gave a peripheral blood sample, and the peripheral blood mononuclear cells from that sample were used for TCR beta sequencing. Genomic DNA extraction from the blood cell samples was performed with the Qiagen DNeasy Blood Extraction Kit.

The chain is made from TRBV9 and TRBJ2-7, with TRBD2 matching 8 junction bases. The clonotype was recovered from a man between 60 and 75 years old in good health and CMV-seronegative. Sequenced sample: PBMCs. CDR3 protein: CASSVKNSGNPDEQYF. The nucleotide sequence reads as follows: TGTGCCAGCAGCGTAAAAAATAGCGGGAATCCGGACGAGCAGTACTTC. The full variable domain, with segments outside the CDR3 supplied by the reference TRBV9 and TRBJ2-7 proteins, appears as DSGVTQTPKHLITATGQRVTLRCSPRSGDLSVYWYQQSLDQGLQFLIQYYNGEERAKGNILERFSAQQFPDLHSELNLSSLELGDSALYFCASSVKNSGNPDEQYFGPGTRLTVT.